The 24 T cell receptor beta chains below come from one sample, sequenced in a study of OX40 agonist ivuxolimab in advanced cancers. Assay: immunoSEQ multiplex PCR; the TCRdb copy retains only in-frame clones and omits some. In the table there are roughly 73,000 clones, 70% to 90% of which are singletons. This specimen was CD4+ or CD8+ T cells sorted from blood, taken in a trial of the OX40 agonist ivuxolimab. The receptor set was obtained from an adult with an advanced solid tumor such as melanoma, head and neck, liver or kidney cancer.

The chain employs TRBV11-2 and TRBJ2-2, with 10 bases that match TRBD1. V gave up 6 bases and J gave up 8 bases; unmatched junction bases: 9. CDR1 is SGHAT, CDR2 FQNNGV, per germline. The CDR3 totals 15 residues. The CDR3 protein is CASRPGTGAEGELFF. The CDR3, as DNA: TGTGCCAGCAGACCTGGGACAGGGGCTGAAGGGGAGCTGTTTTTT.

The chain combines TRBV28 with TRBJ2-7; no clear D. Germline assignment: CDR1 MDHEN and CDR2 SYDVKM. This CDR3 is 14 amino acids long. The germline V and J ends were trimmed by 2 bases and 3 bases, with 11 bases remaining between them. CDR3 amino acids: CASSLVAGNYEQYF. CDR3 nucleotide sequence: TGTGCCAGCAGTTTAGTGGCAGGCAACTACGAGCAGTACTTC.

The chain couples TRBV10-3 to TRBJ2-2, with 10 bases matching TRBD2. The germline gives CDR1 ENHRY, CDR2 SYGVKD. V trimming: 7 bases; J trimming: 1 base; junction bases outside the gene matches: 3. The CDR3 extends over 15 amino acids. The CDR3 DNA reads TGTGCCATCACCAGGACTAGCGGGAACACCGGGGAGCTGTTTTTT. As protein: CAITRTSGNTGELFF.

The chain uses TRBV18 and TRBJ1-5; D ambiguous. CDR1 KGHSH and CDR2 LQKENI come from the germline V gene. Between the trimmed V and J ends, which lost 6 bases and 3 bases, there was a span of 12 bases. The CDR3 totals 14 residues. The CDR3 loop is CASSQGRDNQPQHF. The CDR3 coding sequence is TGTGCCAGCTCCCAAGGACGGGACAATCAGCCCCAGCATTTT. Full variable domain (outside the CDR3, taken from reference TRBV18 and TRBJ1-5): NAGVMQNPRHLVRRRGQEARLRCSPMKGHSHVYWYRQLPEEGLKFMVYLQKENIIDESGMPKERFSAEFPKEGPSILRIQQVVRGDSAAYFCASSQGRDNQPQHFGDGTRLSIL.

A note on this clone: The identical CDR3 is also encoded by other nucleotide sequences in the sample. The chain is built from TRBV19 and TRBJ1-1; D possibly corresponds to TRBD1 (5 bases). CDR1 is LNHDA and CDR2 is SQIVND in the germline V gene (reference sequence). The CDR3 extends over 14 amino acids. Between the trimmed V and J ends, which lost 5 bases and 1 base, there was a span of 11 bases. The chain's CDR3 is CASSVQGGNTEAFF. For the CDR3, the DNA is TGTGCCAGTAGTGTTCAGGGAGGGAACACTGAAGCTTTCTTT. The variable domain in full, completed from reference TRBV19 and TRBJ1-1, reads DGGITQSPKYLFRKEGQNVTLSCEQNLNHDAMYWYRQDPGQGLRLIYYSQIVNDFQKGDIAEGYSVSREKKESFPLTVTSAQKNPTAFYLCASSVQGGNTEAFFGQGTRLTVV.

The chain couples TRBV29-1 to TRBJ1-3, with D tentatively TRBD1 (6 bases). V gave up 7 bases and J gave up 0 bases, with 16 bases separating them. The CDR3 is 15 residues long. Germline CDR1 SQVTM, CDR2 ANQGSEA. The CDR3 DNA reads TGCAGCGCCCTCCGGCCGGACAGCTCTGGAAACACCATATATTTT. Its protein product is CSALRPDSSGNTIYF.

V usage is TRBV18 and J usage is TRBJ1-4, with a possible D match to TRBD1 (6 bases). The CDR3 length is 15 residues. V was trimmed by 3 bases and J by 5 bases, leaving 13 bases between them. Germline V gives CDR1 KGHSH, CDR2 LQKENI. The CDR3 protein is CASSPPGQPNEKLFF. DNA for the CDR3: TGTGCCAGCTCACCCCCGGGACAACCGAATGAAAAACTGTTTTTT.

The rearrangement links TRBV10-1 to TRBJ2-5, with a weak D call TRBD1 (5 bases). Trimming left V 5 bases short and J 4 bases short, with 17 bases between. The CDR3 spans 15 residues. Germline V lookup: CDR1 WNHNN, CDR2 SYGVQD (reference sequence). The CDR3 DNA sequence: TGCGCCAGCAGTCCCAACTCCCCCCAGGGAGAGACCCAGTACTTC. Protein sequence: CASSPNSPQGETQYF.

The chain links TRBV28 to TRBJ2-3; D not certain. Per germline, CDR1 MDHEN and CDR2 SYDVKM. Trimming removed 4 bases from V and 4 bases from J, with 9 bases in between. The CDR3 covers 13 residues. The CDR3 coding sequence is TGTGCCAGCAGTTACGGGCTTTCAGATACGCAGTATTTT. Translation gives CASSYGLSDTQYF.

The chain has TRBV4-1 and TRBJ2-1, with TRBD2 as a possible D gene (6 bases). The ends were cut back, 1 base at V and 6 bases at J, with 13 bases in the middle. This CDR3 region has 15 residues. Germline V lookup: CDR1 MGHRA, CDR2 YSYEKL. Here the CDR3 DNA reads TGCGCCAGCAGCCAAGGCTACGCCGGGGGCAATGAGCAGTTCTTC. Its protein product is CASSQGYAGGNEQFF.

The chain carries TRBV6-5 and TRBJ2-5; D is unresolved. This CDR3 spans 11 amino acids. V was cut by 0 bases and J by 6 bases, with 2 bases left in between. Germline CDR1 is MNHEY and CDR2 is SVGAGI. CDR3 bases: TGTGCCAGCAGTTACTCTAAGACCCAGTACTTC. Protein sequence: CASSYSKTQYF.

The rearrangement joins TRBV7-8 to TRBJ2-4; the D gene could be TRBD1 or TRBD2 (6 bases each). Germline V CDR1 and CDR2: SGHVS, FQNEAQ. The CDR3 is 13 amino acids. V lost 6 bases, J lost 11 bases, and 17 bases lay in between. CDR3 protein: CASRADGGGFQYF. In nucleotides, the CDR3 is TGTGCCAGCAGGGCCGACGGGGGCGGGTTTCAGTACTTC.

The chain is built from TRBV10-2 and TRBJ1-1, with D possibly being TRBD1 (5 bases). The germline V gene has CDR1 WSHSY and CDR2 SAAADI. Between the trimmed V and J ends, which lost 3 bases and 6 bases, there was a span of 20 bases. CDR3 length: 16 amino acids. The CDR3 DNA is TGCGCCAGCAGTGATGCGGGGACTTTAGGGCAACCTGAAGCTTTCTTT. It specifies CASSDAGTLGQPEAFF.

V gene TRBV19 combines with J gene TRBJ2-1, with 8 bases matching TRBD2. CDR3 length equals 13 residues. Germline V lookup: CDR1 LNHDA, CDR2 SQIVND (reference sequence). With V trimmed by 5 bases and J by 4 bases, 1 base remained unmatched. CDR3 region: CASSLAGYNEQFF. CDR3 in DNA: TGTGCCAGTAGTTTAGCGGGGTACAATGAGCAGTTCTTC.

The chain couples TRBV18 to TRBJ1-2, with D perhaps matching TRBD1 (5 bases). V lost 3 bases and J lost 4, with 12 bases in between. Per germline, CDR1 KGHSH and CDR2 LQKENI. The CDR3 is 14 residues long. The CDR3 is CASSPGLGVYGYTF. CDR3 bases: TGTGCCAGCTCACCGGGACTGGGTGTCTATGGCTACACCTTC.

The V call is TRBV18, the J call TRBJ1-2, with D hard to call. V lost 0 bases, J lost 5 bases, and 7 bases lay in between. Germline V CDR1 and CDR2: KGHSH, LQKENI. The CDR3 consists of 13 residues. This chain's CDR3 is CASSPPAAYGYTF. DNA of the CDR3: TGTGCCAGCTCACCACCGGCAGCTTATGGCTACACCTTC. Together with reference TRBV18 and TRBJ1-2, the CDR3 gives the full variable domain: NAGVMQNPRHLVRRRGQEARLRCSPMKGHSHVYWYRQLPEEGLKFMVYLQKENIIDESGMPKERFSAEFPKEGPSILRIQQVVRGDSAAYFCASSPPAAYGYTFGSGTRLTVV.

CDR3 region: CASSPLTGSRGNTIYF. As DNA, the CDR3 is TGTGCCAGCAGTCCTCTAACAGGGAGCCGTGGAAACACCATATATTTT. J is TRBJ1-3 and V is TRBV28; a possible D gene is TRBD1 (6 bases). This CDR3 is built from 16 residues. From germline, CDR1 is MDHEN and CDR2 SYDVKM. V lost 5 bases, J lost 3 bases, and 17 bases lay in between.

CDR3 DNA sequence: TGTGCCAGCAGCGCTATAGACAGGGGCCCGATGAACACTGAAGCTTTCTTT. This gives the protein CASSAIDRGPMNTEAFF. The V and J genes are TRBV21-1 and TRBJ1-1; the DNA was not compared with TRBD1, the D call given in the table. TRBV21-1 is flagged as a pseudogene. This CDR3 comprises 17 residues.

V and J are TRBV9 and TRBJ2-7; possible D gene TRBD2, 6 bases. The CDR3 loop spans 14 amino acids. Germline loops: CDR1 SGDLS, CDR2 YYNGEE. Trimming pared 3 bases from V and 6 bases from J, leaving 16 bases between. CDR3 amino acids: CASSAGTHNLEQYF. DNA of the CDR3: TGTGCCAGCAGCGCCGGGACTCACAATCTCGAGCAGTACTTC.

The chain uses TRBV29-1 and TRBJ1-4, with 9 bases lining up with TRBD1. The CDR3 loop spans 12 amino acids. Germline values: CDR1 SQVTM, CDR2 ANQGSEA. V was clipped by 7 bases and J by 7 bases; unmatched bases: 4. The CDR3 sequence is CSAGQGGEKLFF. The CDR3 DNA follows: TGCAGCGCGGGACAGGGAGGTGAAAAACTGTTTTTT.

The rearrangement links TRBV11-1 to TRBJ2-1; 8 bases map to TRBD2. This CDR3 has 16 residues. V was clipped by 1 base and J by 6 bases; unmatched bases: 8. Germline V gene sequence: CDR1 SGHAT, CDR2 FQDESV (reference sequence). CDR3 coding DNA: TGTGCCAGCAGCTTAGAAGCGGGAGTCGATGTCAATGAGCAGTTCTTC. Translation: CASSLEAGVDVNEQFF.

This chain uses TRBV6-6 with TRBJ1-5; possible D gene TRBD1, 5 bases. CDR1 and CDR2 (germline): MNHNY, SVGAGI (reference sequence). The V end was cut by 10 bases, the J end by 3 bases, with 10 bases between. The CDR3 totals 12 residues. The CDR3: CATNRPNQPQHF. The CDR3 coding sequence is TGTGCCACCAACAGGCCCAATCAGCCCCAGCATTTT.

CDR3 nucleotides: TGTGCCAGCAGCCCCCGGGGACTAGGATCCTACGAGCAGTACTTC. Its protein is CASSPRGLGSYEQYF. V usage is TRBV7-2 and J usage is TRBJ2-5; TRBD2 matches at 8 bases. The DNA end favors TRBJ2-7, so the J call may be wrong. Germline values: CDR1 SGHTA, CDR2 FQGNSA. There are 15 residues in the CDR3.

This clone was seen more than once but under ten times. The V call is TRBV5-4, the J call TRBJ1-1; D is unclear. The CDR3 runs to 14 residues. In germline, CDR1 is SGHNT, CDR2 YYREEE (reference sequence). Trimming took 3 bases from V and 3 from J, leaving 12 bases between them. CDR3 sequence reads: CASSSPGPDTEAFF. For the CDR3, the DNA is TGTGCCAGCAGCTCACCGGGCCCTGACACTGAAGCTTTCTTT.